This TCR beta chain emerged from a study of T cells in lung cancer brain metastases. Study-level points and caveats: Paired primaries held more unique productive clones than brain metastases (median approximately 4,500 versus 1,500). Most clones were lesion-specific, with limited overlap between paired lesions (mean Morisita index approximately 0.2).

This clone was picked up a small number of times. Its specificity is unknown. Either synchronous oligometastatic disease or delayed solitary brain metastasis recurrence led to resection. Between the trimmed V and J ends, which lost 7 bases and 0 bases, there was a span of 6 bases. CDR3 length: 13 residues. The germline V gene encodes CDR1 MNHEY and CDR2 SMNVEV (reference sequence). Between roughly 2 and 5 ug genomic DNA went in, equal for pairs. Sequencing was performed with immunoSEQ multiplex PCR; in TCRdb, only in-frame clones are kept and a portion is missing. This table holds 5,000 to 6,500 clones, roughly 80% found once.

Sample: tumor tissue from a brain metastasis. The V call is TRBV27, the J call TRBJ2-2; D unresolved. The origin of this receptor is a man aged 45-60 years with non-small cell lung cancer that had spread to the brain. CDR3 sequence: CASIETNTGELFF. The CDR3 nucleotides read TGTGCCAGCATTGAGACGAACACCGGGGAGCTGTTTTTT.